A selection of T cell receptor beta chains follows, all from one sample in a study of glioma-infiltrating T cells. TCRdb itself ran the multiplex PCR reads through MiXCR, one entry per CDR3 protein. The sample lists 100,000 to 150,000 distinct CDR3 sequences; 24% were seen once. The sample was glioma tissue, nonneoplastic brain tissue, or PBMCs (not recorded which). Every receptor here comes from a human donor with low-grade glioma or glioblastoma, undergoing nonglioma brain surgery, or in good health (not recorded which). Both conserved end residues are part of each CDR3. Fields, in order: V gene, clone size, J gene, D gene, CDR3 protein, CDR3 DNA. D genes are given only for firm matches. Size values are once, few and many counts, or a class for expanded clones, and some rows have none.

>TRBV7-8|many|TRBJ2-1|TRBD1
CASSSSGTALREQFF
TGTGCCAGCAGCTCTTCCGGGACAGCCCTAAGGGAGCAGTTCTTC
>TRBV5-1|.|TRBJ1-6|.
CASRNAGISNNSPLHF
TGCGCCAGCAGAAACGCGGGAATCAGTAATAATTCACCCCTCCACTTT
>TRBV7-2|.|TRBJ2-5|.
CASSLRTGETQYF
TGTGCCAGCAGCTTAAGAACCGGGGAGACCCAGTACTTC
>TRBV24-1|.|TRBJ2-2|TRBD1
CATSGTGERGGELFF
TGTGCCACCAGCGGTACAGGGGAACGTGGCGGGGAGCTGTTTTTT
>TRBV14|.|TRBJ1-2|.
CASSQATGGRGLGYTF
TGTGCCAGCAGCCAAGCCACCGGGGGGCGCGGCCTTGGCTACACCTTC
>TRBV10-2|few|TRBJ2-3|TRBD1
CASSRRTGVGTDTQYF
TGCGCCAGCAGTCGTAGGACAGGGGTTGGCACAGATACGCAGTATTTT
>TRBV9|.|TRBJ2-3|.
CASSVSPSSTDTQYF
TGTGCCAGCAGCGTTAGCCCCTCTAGCACAGATACGCAGTATTTT
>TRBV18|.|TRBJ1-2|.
CASSPDLGYGYTF
TGTGCCAGCTCACCGGACTTGGGGTATGGCTACACCTTC
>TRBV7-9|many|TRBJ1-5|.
CASSLQGNQPQHF
TGTGCCAGCAGCCTACAGGGCAATCAGCCCCAGCATTTT
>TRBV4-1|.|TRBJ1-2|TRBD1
CASSQEVQGYGYTF
TGCGCCAGCAGCCAAGAGGTACAGGGGTATGGCTACACCTTC
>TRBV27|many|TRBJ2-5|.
CASSDNRVWETQYF
TGTGCCAGCAGTGACAACAGGGTATGGGAGACCCAGTACTTC
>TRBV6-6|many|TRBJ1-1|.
CASSYARGTEAFF
TGTGCCAGCAGTTACGCTAGGGGAACTGAAGCTTTCTTT
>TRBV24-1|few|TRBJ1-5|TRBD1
CATSDSRDRAADQPQHF
TGTGCCACCAGTGACTCCCGCGACAGGGCGGCCGATCAGCCCCAGCATTTT
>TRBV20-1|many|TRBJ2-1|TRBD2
CSASPSGARHEQFF
TGCAGTGCTAGCCCTAGCGGGGCTCGCCATGAGCAGTTCTTC
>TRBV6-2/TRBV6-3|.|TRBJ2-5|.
CASSYSRGSPQETQYF
TGTGCCAGCAGTTACTCGAGGGGATCCCCCCAAGAGACCCAGTACTTC
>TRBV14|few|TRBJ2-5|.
CASSPTMAGETQYF
TGTGCCAGCAGCCCTACGATGGCGGGCGAGACCCAGTACTTC
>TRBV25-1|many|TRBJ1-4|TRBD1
CASSDDREVREKLFF
TGTGCCAGCAGTGATGACAGGGAGGTGAGGGAAAAACTGTTTTTT
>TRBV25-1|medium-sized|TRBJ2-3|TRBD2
CASSEGSGGSTDTQYF
TGTGCCAGCAGTGAAGGTAGCGGGGGCTCCACAGATACGCAGTATTTT
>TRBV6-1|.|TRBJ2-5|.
CASSERGVGFNLQETQYF
TGTGCCAGCAGTGAAAGGGGAGTGGGCTTCAATCTCCAAGAGACCCAGTACTTC
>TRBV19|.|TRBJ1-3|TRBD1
CASSRGAPGNTIYF
TGTGCCAGTAGCAGGGGGGCCCCTGGAAACACCATATATTTT
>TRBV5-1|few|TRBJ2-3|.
CASSPPSPDTQYF
TGCGCCAGCAGCCCACCCAGCCCAGATACGCAGTATTTT
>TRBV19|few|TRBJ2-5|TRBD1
CASSINGQGSRLYQETQYF
TGTGCCAGTAGTATTAACGGACAGGGGTCCCGTCTGTACCAAGAGACCCAGTACTTC
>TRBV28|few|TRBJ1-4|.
CASSLGGQEKLFF
TGTGCCAGCAGTTTGGGGGGTCAGGAAAAACTGTTTTTT
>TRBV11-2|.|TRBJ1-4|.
CASSLAPATNEKLFF
TGTGCCAGCAGCTTAGCCCCTGCAACTAATGAAAAACTGTTTTTT
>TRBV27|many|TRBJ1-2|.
CASSLGQLDGGYTF
TGTGCCAGCAGTTTAGGTCAGTTGGACGGAGGCTACACCTTC
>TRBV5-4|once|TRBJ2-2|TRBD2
CASSFVRLAGGRNTGELFF
TGTGCCAGCAGCTTCGTTCGACTAGCGGGGGGCCGGAACACCGGGGAGCTGTTTTTT
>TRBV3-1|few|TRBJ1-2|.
CASSGLDQNYGYTF
TGTGCCAGCAGCGGCCTGGACCAAAACTATGGCTACACCTTC
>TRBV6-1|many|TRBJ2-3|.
CASSEVSITDTQYF
TGTGCCAGCAGTGAAGTTTCAATCACAGATACGCAGTATTTT
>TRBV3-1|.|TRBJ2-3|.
CASSQVDASTDTQYF
TGTGCCAGCAGCCAAGTCGATGCTAGCACAGATACGCAGTATTTT
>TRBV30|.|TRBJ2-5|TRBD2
CAWRASGWQYF
TGTGCCTGGAGAGCTAGCGGGTGGCAGTACTTC
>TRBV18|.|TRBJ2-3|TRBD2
CASRQSPRGGVTDTQYF
TGTGCCAGCCGCCAATCCCCCCGCGGGGGGGTCACAGATACGCAGTATTTT
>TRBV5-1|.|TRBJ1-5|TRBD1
CASSLTGGNDQPQHF
TGCGCCAGCAGCTTGACAGGGGGCAACGATCAGCCCCAGCATTTT
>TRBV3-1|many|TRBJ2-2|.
CASSPLFAGELFF
TGTGCCAGCAGCCCACTATTCGCCGGGGAGCTGTTTTTT
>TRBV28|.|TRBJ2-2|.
CASSTLDHAGEMFF
TGTGCCAGCAGTACTCTTGACCACGCCGGGGAGATGTTTTTT
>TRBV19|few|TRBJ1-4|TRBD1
CASKRGDRRNEKLFF
TGTGCCAGTAAAAGGGGGGACAGGCGTAATGAAAAACTGTTTTTT
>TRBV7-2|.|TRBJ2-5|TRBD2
CASSWGRAGETQYF
TGTGCCAGCAGCTGGGGAAGAGCGGGGGAGACCCAGTACTTC
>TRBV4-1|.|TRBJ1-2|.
CASSPSQDPFGYTF
TGCGCCAGCAGCCCCTCGCAGGATCCGTTTGGCTACACCTTC
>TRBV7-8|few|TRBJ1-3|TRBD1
CASSRPGTGSGNTIYF
TGTGCCAGCAGCCGTCCCGGGACAGGGTCTGGAAACACCATATATTTT
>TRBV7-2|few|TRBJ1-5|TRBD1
CASSLVGTGYQPQHF
TGTGCCAGCAGCTTAGTTGGGACAGGCTATCAGCCCCAGCATTTT
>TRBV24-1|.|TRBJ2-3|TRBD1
CATSGIGTGGADTQYF
TGTGCCACCAGTGGCATCGGGACAGGGGGCGCAGATACGCAGTATTTT
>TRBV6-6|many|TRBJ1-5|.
CASSYSVRQPDQPQHF
TGTGCCAGCAGTTACTCGGTTCGGCAGCCCGATCAGCCCCAGCATTTT
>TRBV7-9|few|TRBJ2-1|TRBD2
CASSLGSSGGQSSYNEQFF
TGTGCCAGCAGCTTAGGGTCTAGCGGGGGCCAAAGCTCCTACAATGAGCAGTTCTTC
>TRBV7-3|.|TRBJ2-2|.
CASSLMGGPVGELFF
TGTGCCAGCAGCTTAATGGGGGGGCCGGTCGGGGAGCTGTTTTTT
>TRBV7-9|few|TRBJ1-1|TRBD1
CASSPGQGARDTEAFF
TGTGCCAGCAGCCCAGGACAGGGGGCGAGGGACACTGAAGCTTTCTTT
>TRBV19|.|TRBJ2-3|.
CASSIGRGDTQYF
TGTGCCAGTAGTATAGGAAGAGGAGATACGCAGTATTTT
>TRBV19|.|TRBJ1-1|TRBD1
CASIKGQGKELNTEAFF
TGTGCCAGTATCAAGGGACAGGGGAAGGAACTGAACACTGAAGCTTTCTTT
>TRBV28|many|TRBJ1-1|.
CASSLWGGRGTEAFF
TGTGCCAGCAGTTTATGGGGGGGCAGGGGCACTGAAGCTTTCTTT
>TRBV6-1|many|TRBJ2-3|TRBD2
CASRLAGHTDTQYF
TGTGCCAGCAGACTAGCGGGACACACAGATACGCAGTATTTT
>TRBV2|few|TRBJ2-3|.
CASSEVRQGMHTQYF
TGTGCCAGCAGTGAAGTTCGGCAGGGGATGCATACGCAGTATTTT
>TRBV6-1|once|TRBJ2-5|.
CASSESLDQETQYF
TGTGCCAGCAGTGAGTCATTGGACCAAGAGACCCAGTACTTC
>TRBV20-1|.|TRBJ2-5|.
CSAWGYQETQYF
TGCAGTGCGTGGGGGTACCAAGAGACCCAGTACTTC
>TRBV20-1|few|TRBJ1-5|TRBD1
CSARTGMVGGQPQHF
TGCAGTGCTCGGACAGGTATGGTAGGAGGTCAGCCCCAGCATTTT